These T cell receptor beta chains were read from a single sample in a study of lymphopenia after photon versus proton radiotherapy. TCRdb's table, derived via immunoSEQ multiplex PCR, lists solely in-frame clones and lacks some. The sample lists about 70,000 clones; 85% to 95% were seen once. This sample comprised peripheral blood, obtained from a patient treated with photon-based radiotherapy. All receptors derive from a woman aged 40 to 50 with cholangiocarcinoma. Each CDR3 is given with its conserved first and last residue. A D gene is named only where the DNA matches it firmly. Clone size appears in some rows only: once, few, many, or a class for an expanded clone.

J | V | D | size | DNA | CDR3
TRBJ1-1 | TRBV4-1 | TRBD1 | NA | TGCGCCAGCAGCCCAGGGGGCCCCAACACTGAAGCTTTCTTT | CASSPGGPNTEAFF
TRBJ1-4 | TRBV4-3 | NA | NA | TGCGCCAGCAGCCAAGATTTCTCGAGACTGTTTTTT | CASSQDFSRLFF
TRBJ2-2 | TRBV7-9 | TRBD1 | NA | TGTGCCAGCAGCCTAAGGACAGGAGTCACCGGGGAGCTGTTTTTT | CASSLRTGVTGELFF
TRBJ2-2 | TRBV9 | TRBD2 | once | TGTGCCAGCAGCGTACTAAGCGGGAGCGATACCGGGGAGCTGTTTTTT | CASSVLSGSDTGELFF
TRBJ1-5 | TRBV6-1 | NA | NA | TGTGCCAGCAGTGAAGTGTACCCACGAGGGGCCCGAAATCAGCCCCAGCATTTT | CASSEVYPRGARNQPQHF
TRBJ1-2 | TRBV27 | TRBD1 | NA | TGTGCCAGCAGTTTCCGGGGACAGGTGGGTCTCCTCTGGTCTGGCTACACCTTC | CASSFRGQVGLLWSGYTF
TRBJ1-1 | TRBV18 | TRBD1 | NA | TGTGCCAGCTCATCCCGGGACAGGGAAGAAGCTTTCTTT | CASSSRDREEAFF
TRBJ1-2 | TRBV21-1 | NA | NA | TGTGCCAGCAGTCCAGGGAGGTATGGCTACACCTTC | CASSPGRYGYTF
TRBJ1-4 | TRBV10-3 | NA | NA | TGTGCGATCAAAGGCCAAGAGAATGAAAAACTGTTTTTT | CAIKGQENEKLFF
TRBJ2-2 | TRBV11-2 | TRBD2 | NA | TGTGCCAGCAGCTCCAGACCAGCGGGAGGGCCGGTCGGGGAGCTGTTTTTT | CASSSRPAGGPVGELFF
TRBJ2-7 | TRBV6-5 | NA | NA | TGTGCCAGCAGTTACTCGACCGAACCGGTATACGAGCAGTACTTC | CASSYSTEPVYEQYF
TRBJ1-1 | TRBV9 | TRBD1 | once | TGTGCCAGCAGCGTTGGAGGGGGCGCTGCTGAAGCTTTCTTT | CASSVGGGAAEAFF
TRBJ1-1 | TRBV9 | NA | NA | TGTGCCAGCAGCGGTCCCCCCGGCGTGAACACTGAAGCTTTCTTT | CASSGPPGVNTEAFF
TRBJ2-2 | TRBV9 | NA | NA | TGTGCCAGCAGCGTAGAGGGAGGCACCGGGGAGCTGTTTTTT | CASSVEGGTGELFF